These T cell receptor beta chains were read from a single sample in a study of cytomegalovirus exposure and HLA in healthy donors. Assay: immunoSEQ multiplex PCR; the TCRdb copy retains only in-frame clones and omits some. The repertoire holds around 98,000 clones, 80% to 85% seen once, with about 1.5% in the top ten. Sequenced sample: PBMCs. The source is a man aged 35-49 years in good health and CMV-seronegative. Both conserved end residues are part of each CDR3. A D gene is named only where the DNA matches it firmly. Size values are once, few and many counts, or a class for expanded clones, and some rows have none.

CASSSGTGQETQYF	TGCGCCAGCAGCTCCGGGACAGGGCAAGAGACCCAGTACTTC	TRBJ2-5	TRBV5-1	TRBD1	few
CASSLGGGYEQYF	TGTGCCAGCAGCTTAGGGGGCGGGTACGAGCAGTACTTC	TRBJ2-7	TRBV7-3	.	once
CASSVLAGDAGELFF	TGTGCCAGTAGTGTGCTAGCGGGGGACGCCGGGGAGCTGTTTTTT	TRBJ2-2	TRBV19	TRBD2	.
CASSLLAGSYEQYF	TGCGCCAGCAGCCTACTAGCGGGGTCCTACGAGCAGTACTTC	TRBJ2-7	TRBV4-1	TRBD2	.
CASRPVSGTEAFF	TGTGCCAGCAGACCCGTGAGTGGCACTGAAGCTTTCTTT	TRBJ1-1	TRBV2	.	.
CASSQEGPHLFF	TGTGCCAGCAGCCAAGAGGGCCCACACTTGTTCTTC	TRBJ2-1	TRBV14	.	.
CASSEGQGAPSPQHF	TGTGCCAGCAGTGAAGGACAGGGAGCTCCTTCGCCCCAGCATTTT	TRBJ1-5	TRBV6-1	TRBD1	few
CASSLTGHSSYEQYF	TGTGCCAGCAGTCTAACGGGACATTCCTCCTACGAGCAGTACTTC	TRBJ2-7	TRBV6-5	.	.
CASSLARGRLSGNTIYF	TGTGCCAGCAGCTTAGCCAGGGGGCGACTCTCTGGAAACACCATATATTTT	TRBJ1-3	TRBV7-2	TRBD1	.
CASSKVCQASGANVLTF	TGTGCCAGCAGCAAAGTGTGTCAAGCCTCTGGGGCCAACGTCCTGACTTTC	TRBJ2-6	TRBV21-1	.	.
CASSLRANEKLFF	TGTGCCAGCAGCCTAAGAGCTAATGAAAAACTGTTTTTT	TRBJ1-4	TRBV7-9	.	few
CATSRDAGGGETQYF	TGTGCCACCAGCAGAGATGCGGGGGGAGGAGAGACCCAGTACTTC	TRBJ2-5	TRBV15	TRBD2	.
CASSLVIRGATNEKLFF	TGTGCCAGCAGCTTAGTTATTCGGGGAGCAACTAATGAAAAACTGTTTTTT	TRBJ1-4	TRBV11-2	.	.
CASSELRVPGSPLHF	TGTGCCAGCAGTGAACTCCGGGTCCCTGGTTCACCCCTCCACTTT	TRBJ1-6	TRBV6-1	.	.
CASSFRYSNQPQHF	TGTGCCAGCAGTTTCCGCTATAGCAATCAGCCCCAGCATTTT	TRBJ1-5	TRBV27	.	few
CASSESPTGASPLHF	TGTGCCAGCAGTGAAAGCCCAACAGGGGCTTCACCCCTCCACTTT	TRBJ1-6	TRBV6-1	TRBD1	few
CASSLSAAVRQPQHF	TGTGCCAGCAGCTTATCGGCGGCGGTCCGTCAGCCCCAGCATTTT	TRBJ1-5	TRBV7-2	.	.
CASSGTGGGNEKLFF	TGCGCCAGCAGCGGTACAGGGGGCGGTAATGAAAAACTGTTTTTT	TRBJ1-4	TRBV5-1	TRBD1	.
CASSAGHIEETQYF	TGTGCCAGCAGCGCCGGACATATTGAAGAGACCCAGTACTTC	TRBJ2-5	TRBV9	.	.
CASRLTTGGTGYTF	TGTGCCAGCAGGTTAACGACAGGGGGCACTGGCTACACCTTC	TRBJ1-2	TRBV7-2	TRBD1	once
CASSKAPGSSYEQYF	TGTGCCAGCAGCAAAGCTCCCGGTAGCTCCTACGAGCAGTACTTC	TRBJ2-7	TRBV21-1	.	.
CAISDLAGNAGELFF	TGTGCCATCAGTGATCTTGCAGGGAATGCCGGGGAGCTGTTTTTT	TRBJ2-2	TRBV10-3	.	.
CASTSTASSYEQYF	TGTGCCAGCACCTCTACTGCAAGCTCCTACGAGCAGTACTTC	TRBJ2-7	TRBV6-6	.	.
CASSLANQGGASEQFF	TGTGCCAGCAGCTTAGCTAACCAGGGGGGAGCGAGTGAGCAGTTCTTC	TRBJ2-1	TRBV7-6	.	few
CASSRTDHNYGYTF	TGTGCCAGCAGCCGAACAGATCATAACTATGGCTACACCTTC	TRBJ1-2	TRBV5-8	.	.
CASSEMRQGYGYTF	TGTGCCAGCAGTGAAATGCGTCAGGGGTATGGCTACACCTTC	TRBJ1-2	TRBV2	.	.
CASSLGREFYGYTF	TGCGCCAGCAGCTTGGGTCGAGAATTCTATGGCTACACCTTC	TRBJ1-2	TRBV5-1	.	.
CASSLGVSDLLVYGYTF	TGTGCCAGCTCTCTAGGGGTATCGGATTTATTGGTCTATGGCTACACCTTC	TRBJ1-2	TRBV18	.	.
CATSRAKGGITTYNEQFF	TGTGCCACCAGCAGAGCCAAAGGGGGCATAACTACCTACAATGAGCAGTTCTTC	TRBJ2-1	TRBV15	TRBD1	few
CASSLPDQPQHF	TGTGCCAGCAGCCTACCCGATCAGCCCCAGCATTTT	TRBJ1-5	TRBV7-2	.	few
CASIHLSPAGSDNEQFF	TGTGCCAGTATCCACCTTTCCCCAGCGGGGTCAGACAATGAGCAGTTCTTC	TRBJ2-1	TRBV19	TRBD2	.